This T cell receptor (beta chain) came from a study of T cells after yellow fever vaccination. Turning to the study itself: Preparation used SMART-Seq v4 Ultra Low Input for the low-cell-number fractions. Overall study findings and caveats: Few clonotypes appeared in both CD4 and CD8 compartments. Booster samples showed a return of most primary-vaccination clones (roughly 95% CD4, approximately 90% CD8).

TCR cDNA was made by 5'RACE template switching, adding a universal primer site and UMIs. TCRdb re-called the 5' RACE reads with MiXCR, one entry per CDR3 protein. The table includes some 250,000 distinct CDR3 sequences, 3.6% detected once. The germline gives CDR1 SGHNT, CDR2 YYREEE (reference sequence). The V end was cut by 0 bases, the J end by 8 bases, with 8 bases between. The CDR3 sequence is 13 residues long. This clonotype was picked up many times. Its antigen is still unknown. Specimen: PBMCs, collected 15 days after the yellow fever booster vaccination. V usage is TRBV5-4 and J usage is TRBJ1-4; no clear D gene. This sequence originates from a man younger than 35 who received the YFV17D yellow fever vaccine. The CDR3 sequence is CASSLVAEEKLFF. The CDR3 nucleotides read TGTGCCAGCAGCTTGGTGGCAGAGGAAAAACTGTTTTTT.